A single sample gave rise to the 18 T cell receptor beta chains below, sequenced in a study of blood T cell repertoires in COVID-19. TCRdb's table, derived via immunoSEQ multiplex PCR, lists solely in-frame clones and lacks some. The table lists fewer than 150,000 clones, roughly 84% of them singletons. The sequenced material came from peripheral blood. The receptors were sampled from a woman in her twenties or thirties who had recovered from COVID-19.

This clone was counted a single time. This chain connects TRBV7-3 to TRBJ2-7; perhaps TRBD1 as D (6 bases). Trimming took off 5 bases at V and 3 bases at J, with 11 bases between the two ends. Germline V gene sequence: CDR1 SGHTA, CDR2 FQGTGA. This CDR3 region has 13 residues. CDR3 DNA sequence: TGTGCCAGCAGCGCACAAGGGGGCTACGAGCAGTACTTC. Its protein is CASSAQGGYEQYF.

This clone has only one observation. CDR3 protein: CASSGSADSNTEAFF. The DNA of the CDR3 is TGCGCCAGCAGCGGGTCGGCCGACTCTAACACTGAAGCTTTCTTT. V and J are TRBV5-1 and TRBJ1-1; D remains unclear. CDR3 length: 15 amino acids. Per germline, CDR1 SGHRS and CDR2 YFSETQ. Deletions cut 4 bases from V and 2 bases from J, with 15 bases between.

This clone was detected only once. The chain joins TRBV11-2 to TRBJ2-3, with D perhaps matching TRBD1 (6 bases). V was clipped by 6 bases and J by 3 bases, with 16 bases between them. The CDR3 is 15 amino acids. Per the germline V gene, CDR1 is SGHAT and CDR2 is FQNNGV. The CDR3 coding sequence is TGTGCCAGCAGTGTCAGGGGAGCTGGGACAGATACGCAGTATTTT. This encodes CASSVRGAGTDTQYF.

This chain joins TRBV3-1 (or the pseudogene TRBV3-2) and TRBJ2-3; TRBD2 matches 11 bases. Losses at the gene ends were 1 base for V and 3 bases for J; bases not matched to a gene: 3. The CDR3 has 16 amino acids. Per germline, CDR1 LGHDT and CDR2 YNNKEL (reference sequence). The CDR3 region is CASSQGLAGLTDTQYF. As DNA, the CDR3 is TGTGCCAGCAGCCAAGGACTAGCGGGACTAACAGATACGCAGTATTTT.

The chain is built from TRBV6-5 and TRBJ2-2; D gene unclear. The CDR3 is 15 amino acids. The germline V gene encodes CDR1 MNHEY and CDR2 SVGAGI. V lost 10 bases and J lost 2, with 17 bases in between. The CDR3 DNA reads as TGTGCCACCCAGAGGCGGATGCGTAACACCGGGGAGCTGTTTTTT. As protein: CATQRRMRNTGELFF.

V usage is TRBV9 and J usage is TRBJ1-2, with 9 bases that match TRBD1. Germline values: CDR1 SGDLS, CDR2 YYNGEE. The trim removed 3 bases at V and 8 bases at J, leaving 8 bases unmatched. CDR3 length equals 14 residues. CDR3 sequence (DNA): TGTGCCAGCAGCGGCGGGACAGGGAGCACGGGCTACACCTTC. Its protein product is CASSGGTGSTGYTF.

This chain uses TRBV5-1 with TRBJ2-5, with TRBD2 matching over 7 bases. This CDR3 comprises 15 residues. Germline V gives CDR1 SGHRS, CDR2 YFSETQ. The trim removed 4 bases at V and 3 bases at J, leaving 9 bases unmatched. This CDR3 is CASSPTGSGEETQYF. CDR3 coding DNA: TGCGCCAGCAGCCCTACCGGCAGCGGGGAAGAGACCCAGTACTTC. The entire variable domain, with the rest obtained from reference TRBV5-1 and TRBJ2-5, is as follows: KAGVTQTPRYLIKTRGQQVTLSCSPISGHRSVSWYQQTPGQGLQFLFEYFSETQRNKGNFPGRFSGRQFSNSRSEMNVSTLELGDSALYLCASSPTGSGEETQYFGPGTRLLVL.

CDR3: CASSYGMGGATYEQYF. DNA for the CDR3: TGTGCCAGCAGTTACGGGATGGGGGGGGCTACCTACGAGCAGTACTTC. V is TRBV6-2 or TRBV6-3 and J is TRBJ2-7; D perhaps matches TRBD2 (7 bases). The germline V gene has CDR1 MNHEY and CDR2 SVGEGT. This CDR3 comprises 16 residues. Deletions cut 2 bases from V and 2 bases from J, with 16 bases between.

In DNA form, the CDR3 reads TGTGCCAGCAGCTCCAGGGGGCGTAGCTATGGCTACACCTTC. Amino acids: CASSSRGRSYGYTF. The gene calls are TRBV7-9 and TRBJ1-2; TRBD1 matches 8 bases. V lost 4 bases to trimming and J lost 4 bases; unmatched junction nucleotides: 5. CDR1 is SEHNR, CDR2 FQNEAQ, per germline (reference sequence). This CDR3 is built from 14 residues.

CDR3 sequence reads: CAISRDSFNYGYTF. CDR3 DNA: TGTGCCATCAGTAGAGACAGTTTCAACTATGGCTACACCTTC. The V and J genes are TRBV10-3 and TRBJ1-2, with D tentatively TRBD1 (5 bases). The V end lost 5 bases, the J end lost 2 bases, and 12 bases lay between the germline ends. CDR3 length: 14 amino acids. Looked up from germline, CDR1 is ENHRY and CDR2 is SYGVKD.

This chain joins TRBV12-3 or TRBV12-4 and TRBJ1-2; 9 bases fit TRBD1. The length of the CDR3 is 13 residues. With 7 bases clipped from V and 8 bases from J, the junction kept 8 bases outside the gene matches. The CDR3 region is CASTRGQGSGYTF. CDR3 sequence (DNA): TGTGCCAGCACCCGGGGACAGGGAAGCGGCTACACCTTC.

This clone appeared a single time. Here the CDR3 reads CASSQDGAWTGGETQYF. The CDR3 nucleotides read TGCGCCAGCAGCCAAGATGGGGCTTGGACAGGGGGAGAGACCCAGTACTTC. The V gene is TRBV4-1, the J gene TRBJ2-5, with TRBD1 matching over 10 bases. CDR3 length: 17 residues. Germline CDR1 MGHRA, CDR2 YSYEKL. Germline trimming cut 0 bases from V and 4 bases from J; bases unmatched to any gene: 8.

This chain links TRBV7-9 with TRBJ2-1; TRBD2 matches at 14 bases. Germline V CDR1 and CDR2: SEHNR, FQNEAQ (reference sequence). The V segment lost 4 bases and the J segment 8 bases; nucleotides outside the gene matches: 7. There are 16 residues in the CDR3. CDR3 nucleotides: TGTGCCAGCAGCTCAGGGACTAGCGGGAGTACGGATGAGCAGTTCTTC. It specifies CASSSGTSGSTDEQFF.

In this sample, this clone turned up a few times. The chain uses TRBV20-1 and TRBJ2-7, with 10 positions matching TRBD1. This CDR3 is built from 13 residues. CDR1 and CDR2 (germline): DFQATT, SNEGSKA (reference sequence). The ends lost 3 bases at V and 6 bases at J; junction bases unmatched: 5. The CDR3 DNA sequence: TGCAGTGCTAGTAGACAGGGGGCCGGCGAGCAGTACTTC. Translating gives CSASRQGAGEQYF.

This sequence joins TRBV19 and TRBJ1-2; TRBD1 aligns across 9 bases. V was pared by 2 bases and J by 3 bases, with 10 bases of the junction left unmatched. CDR1 is LNHDA, CDR2 SQIVND, per germline (reference sequence). This CDR3 has 17 residues. This CDR3 is CASSITPFGQGHYGYTF. The CDR3 DNA follows: TGTGCCAGTAGTATAACACCGTTTGGACAGGGGCACTATGGCTACACCTTC.

This chain joins TRBV6-5 and TRBJ1-4, with TRBD1 identical over 7 bases. CDR1 is MNHEY, CDR2 SVGAGI, per germline. V dropped 6 bases and J dropped 5; count of bases not matched to a gene: 6. This CDR3 contains 14 residues. Here the CDR3 reads CASSRGQINEKLFF. Here the CDR3 DNA reads TGTGCCAGCAGCCGGGGACAGATAAATGAAAAACTGTTTTTT.

V is TRBV19 and J is TRBJ2-3, with TRBD1 identical over 8 bases. This CDR3 contains 15 residues. Germline V CDR1 and CDR2: LNHDA, SQIVND (reference sequence). Germline trimming cut 10 bases from V and 3 bases from J; bases unmatched to any gene: 12. The CDR3 coding sequence is TGTGCCACCTCCCGGGGCAGGGGGCGAACAGATACGCAGTATTTT. It codes for CATSRGRGRTDTQYF.

This clone was recorded once. The rearrangement uses TRBV2 and TRBJ2-1; D is uncertain. The CDR3 has 15 amino acids. Germline V gene data show CDR1 as SNHLY and CDR2 as FYNNEI. V was shortened by 4 bases and J by 6 bases, with 16 bases between the two germline ends. CDR3 amino acids: CASSVGSLAGNEQFF. The CDR3 DNA reads as TGTGCCAGCAGTGTGGGCTCCCTGGCTGGCAATGAGCAGTTCTTC.